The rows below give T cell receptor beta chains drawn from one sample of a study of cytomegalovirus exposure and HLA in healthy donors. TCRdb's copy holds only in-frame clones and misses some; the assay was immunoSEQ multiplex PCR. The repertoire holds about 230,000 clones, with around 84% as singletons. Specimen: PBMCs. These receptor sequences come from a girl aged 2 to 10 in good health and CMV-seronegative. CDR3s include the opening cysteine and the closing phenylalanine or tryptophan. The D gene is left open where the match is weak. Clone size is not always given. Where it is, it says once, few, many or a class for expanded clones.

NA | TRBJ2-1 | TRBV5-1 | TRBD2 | TGCGCCAGCAGCCTTGAACTAGCGGGAAATGAGCAGTTCTTC | CASSLELAGNEQFF
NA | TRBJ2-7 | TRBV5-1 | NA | TGCGCCAGCAGCTTGGTGGAGGCGGGCCCCGGTCCCCTATACTACGAGCAGTACTTC | CASSLVEAGPGPLYYEQYF
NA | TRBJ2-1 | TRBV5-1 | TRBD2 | TGCGCCAGCAGCTTCCCAGGGAAGACTAGCGGGGACAATGAGCAGTTCTTC | CASSFPGKTSGDNEQFF
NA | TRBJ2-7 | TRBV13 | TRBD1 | TGTGCCAGCAGCCCGCGGGACAGGGTTCCGCAGTACTTC | CASSPRDRVPQYF
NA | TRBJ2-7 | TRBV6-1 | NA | TGTGCCAGCACTCTAGTAGGATGGGACGAGCAGTACTTC | CASTLVGWDEQYF
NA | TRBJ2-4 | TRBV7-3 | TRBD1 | TGTGCCAGCAGCTCGGGACAGGGAAATCTCCACTTC | CASSSGQGNLHF
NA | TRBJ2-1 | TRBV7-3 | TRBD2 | TGTGCCAGCAGCTGGGGACTAGTCAATGAGCAGTTCTTC | CASSWGLVNEQFF
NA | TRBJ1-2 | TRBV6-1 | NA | TGTGCCAGCAGTGAAAGCCAGCGGGGGGACTATGGCTACACCTTC | CASSESQRGDYGYTF
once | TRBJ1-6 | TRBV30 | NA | TGTGCCTGGAGTGCACAGGGCGCTTCACCCCTCCACTTT | CAWSAQGASPLHF
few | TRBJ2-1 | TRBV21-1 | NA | TGTGCCAGCAGCATAAGGACTAGCGGGAGTTCTTACAATGAGCAGTTCTTC | CASSIRTSGSSYNEQFF
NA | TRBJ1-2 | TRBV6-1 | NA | TGTGCCAGCAGCCCACAACACGGGGGCTATGGCTACACCTTC | CASSPQHGGYGYTF
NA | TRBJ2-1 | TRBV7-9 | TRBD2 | TGTGCCAGCAGCGCGACTAGCTTCAATGAGCAGTTCTTC | CASSATSFNEQFF
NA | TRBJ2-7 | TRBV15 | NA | TGTGCCACCAGCAGGGCCCACGAGCAGTACTTC | CATSRAHEQYF
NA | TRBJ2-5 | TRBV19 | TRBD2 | TGTGCCAGTATTTGTTTCCTAGCGGGACCCCAAGAGACCCAGTACTTC | CASICFLAGPQETQYF
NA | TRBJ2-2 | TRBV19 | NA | TGTGCCATAGGGGGGGGCCCTAACACCGGGGAGCTGTTTTTT | CAIGGGPNTGELFF
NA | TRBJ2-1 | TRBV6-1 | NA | TGTGCCAGCTCGGTCGGGTGGCCAACTAACAATGAGCAGTTCTTC | CASSVGWPTNNEQFF
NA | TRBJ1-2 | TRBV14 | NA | TGTGCCAGCAGCCCCCGGGGGGATAACTATGGCTACACCTTC | CASSPRGDNYGYTF
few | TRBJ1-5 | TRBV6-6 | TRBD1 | TGTGCCAGCAGTTACCAGGGACAGGGGTATCAGCCCCAGCATTTT | CASSYQGQGYQPQHF
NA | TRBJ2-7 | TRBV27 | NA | TGTGCCAGCAAGACCAGAGGAGGGGCCTACGAGCAGTACTTC | CASKTRGGAYEQYF
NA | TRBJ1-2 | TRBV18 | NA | TGTGCCAGCTCACCACCTATGGCAGGGCCTAACTATGGCTACACCTTC | CASSPPMAGPNYGYTF
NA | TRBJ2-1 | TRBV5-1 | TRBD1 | TGCGCCAGCAGCCCCGGTCAGACAGGGAAGGAGTTCTTC | CASSPGQTGKEFF
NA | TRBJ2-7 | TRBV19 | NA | TGTGCCAGTAGTACCCCTCTGGGCCTCGAGCAGTACTTC | CASSTPLGLEQYF
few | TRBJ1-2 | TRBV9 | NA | TGTGCCAGCAGCGTAGATTCAGGGAGGGGCCCCGGCTACACCTTC | CASSVDSGRGPGYTF
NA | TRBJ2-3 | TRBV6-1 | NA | TGTGCCAGCAGTGTTTCGGGACTTCTCCCCTCCACAGATACGCAGTATTTT | CASSVSGLLPSTDTQYF
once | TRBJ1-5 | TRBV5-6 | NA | TGTGCCAGCAGCTTGGGACAGCGCAATCAGCCCCAGCATTTT | CASSLGQRNQPQHF